This T cell receptor (beta chain) was identified in a study of beta chain features in type 1 diabetes. The V gene lost 5 bases and the J gene lost 0 bases, with 13 bases spanning the gap. This CDR3 is built from 15 residues. In germline, CDR1 is PRHDT, CDR2 FYEKMQ (reference sequence). Study-wide findings and caveats: Shortening that was moderate but significant affected the TCRB CDR3s of Type 1 diabetes patients in all four CD4+ subsets. Because the template was cDNA, high-expressing cells might be over-represented.

Every isolated RNA sample was fully reverse transcribed, so sequencing captured expressed TCRB transcripts. TCRdb's copy holds only in-frame clones and misses some; the assay was immunoSEQ multiplex PCR. The top ten clones hold 0.02% to 0.025% of a sample with 550,000 to 850,000 clones, roughly 13% of them seen once. Note on this clone: Its matching antigen is unknown. Other DNA sequences of this sample code for an identical CDR3.

The origin of this receptor is a young man with type 1 diabetes. The rearrangement uses TRBV13 and TRBJ1-1; D unresolved. Material for sequencing was naive CD4+ T cells from blood. CDR3 DNA sequence: TGTGCCAGCAGCCTGGGCCCGGGGTTGAACACTGAAGCTTTCTTT. Amino acid sequence: CASSLGPGLNTEAFF. Full variable domain (outside the CDR3, taken from reference TRBV13 and TRBJ1-1): AAGVIQSPRHLIKEKRETATLKCYPIPRHDTVYWYQQGPGQDPQFLISFYEKMQSDKGSIPDRFSAQQFSDYHSELNMSSLELGDSALYFCASSLGPGLNTEAFFGQGTRLTVV.